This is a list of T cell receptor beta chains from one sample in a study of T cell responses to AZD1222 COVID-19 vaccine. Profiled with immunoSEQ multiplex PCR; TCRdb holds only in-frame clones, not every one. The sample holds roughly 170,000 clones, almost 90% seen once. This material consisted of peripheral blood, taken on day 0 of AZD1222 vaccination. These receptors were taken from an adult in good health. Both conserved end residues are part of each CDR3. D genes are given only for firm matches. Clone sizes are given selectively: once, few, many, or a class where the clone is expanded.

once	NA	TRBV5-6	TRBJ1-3	CASSIVGVGNTIYF	TGTGCCAGCAGCATCGTGGGCGTCGGAAACACCATATATTTT
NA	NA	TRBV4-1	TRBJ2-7	CASSQEGYRQYEQYF	TGCGCCAGCAGCCAAGAAGGTTACAGGCAATACGAGCAGTACTTC
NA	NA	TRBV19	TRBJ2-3	CASSIGGRGYPDTQYF	TGTGCCAGTAGTATAGGAGGGCGGGGTTACCCAGATACGCAGTATTTT
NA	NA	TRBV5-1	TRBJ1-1	CASSLASGPEAFF	TGCGCCAGCAGCTTGGCCTCGGGACCAGAAGCTTTCTTT
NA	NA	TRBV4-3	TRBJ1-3	CASKGVDGNTIYF	TGCGCCAGCAAAGGTGTCGATGGAAACACCATATATTTT
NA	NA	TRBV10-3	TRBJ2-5	CAISVKGETQYF	TGTGCCATCAGTGTAAAGGGCGAGACCCAGTACTTC
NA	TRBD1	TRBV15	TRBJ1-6	CATSTRGGTGTEGLYLHF	TGTGCCACCAGCACACGGGGGGGTACCGGGACAGAGGGCCTGTACCTCCACTTT
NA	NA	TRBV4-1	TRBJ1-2	CASSQGVSGYTF	TGCGCCAGCAGCCAAGGGGTCTCGGGCTACACCTTC
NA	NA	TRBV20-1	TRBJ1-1	CSAPLDLGAFF	TGCAGTGCCCCATTGGACCTCGGAGCTTTCTTT
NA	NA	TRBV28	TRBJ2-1	CASSFPLAGLGNEQFF	TGTGCCAGCAGTTTCCCCCTAGCCGGCTTAGGCAATGAGCAGTTCTTC
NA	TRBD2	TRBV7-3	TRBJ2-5	CASSLHPGLAGVGETQYF	TGTGCCAGCAGCTTACATCCAGGACTAGCGGGAGTCGGGGAGACCCAGTACTTC
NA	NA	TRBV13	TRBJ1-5	CASSQRNQPQHF	TGTGCCAGCAGCCAACGTAATCAGCCCCAGCATTTT
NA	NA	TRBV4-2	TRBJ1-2	CASSQGGTPYGYTF	TGTGCCAGCAGCCAAGGTGGGACCCCCTATGGCTACACCTTC
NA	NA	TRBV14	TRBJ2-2	CASSLVNTGELFF	TGTGCCAGCAGCCTGGTAAACACCGGGGAGCTGTTTTTT
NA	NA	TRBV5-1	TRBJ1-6	CASSRTGYNSPLHF	TGCGCCAGCAGCAGAACAGGGTATAATTCACCCCTCCACTTT
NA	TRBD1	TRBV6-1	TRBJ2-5	CASSEEWKGGAIRETQYF	TGTGCCAGCAGTGAAGAGTGGAAAGGGGGCGCGATAAGGGAGACCCAGTACTTC
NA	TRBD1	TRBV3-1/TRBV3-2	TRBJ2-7	CASSLNQGANFYEQYF	TGTGCCAGCAGCCTTAACCAGGGGGCGAATTTCTACGAGCAGTACTTC
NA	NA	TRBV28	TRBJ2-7	CASQRLDNSYEQYF	TGTGCCAGCCAAAGACTCGATAACTCCTACGAGCAGTACTTC
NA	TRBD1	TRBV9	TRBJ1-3	CASSSTGLDGNTIYF	TGTGCCAGCAGCTCGACAGGGTTGGATGGAAACACCATATATTTT
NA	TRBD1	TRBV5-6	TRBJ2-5	CASAGTGQETQYF	TGTGCCAGCGCCGGGACAGGGCAAGAGACCCAGTACTTC
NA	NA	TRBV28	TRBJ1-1	CASSLHMDTEAFF	TGTGCCAGCAGTTTACATATGGACACTGAAGCTTTCTTT
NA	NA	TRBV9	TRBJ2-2	CASSSPGSGTGELFF	TGTGCCAGCAGCTCCCCGGGGTCGGGCACCGGGGAGCTGTTTTTT
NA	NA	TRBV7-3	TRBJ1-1	CASSSAGLNTEAFF	TGTGCCAGCAGCTCCGCAGGGTTGAACACTGAAGCTTTCTTT
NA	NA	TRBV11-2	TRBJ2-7	CASSVGTTGYEQYF	TGTGCCAGCAGTGTAGGGACCACAGGGTACGAGCAGTACTTC
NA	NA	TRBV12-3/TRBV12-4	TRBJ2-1	CASSLNQWYRFF	TGTGCCAGCAGTTTAAATCAGTGGTATCGGTTCTTC
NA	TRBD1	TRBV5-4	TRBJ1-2	CASSSLTGTGIGYTF	TGTGCCAGCAGTTCCCTCACCGGGACAGGGATTGGCTACACCTTC
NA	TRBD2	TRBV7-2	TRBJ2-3	CASSLALSGGWGTDTQYF	TGTGCCAGCAGCTTAGCGCTCAGCGGGGGGTGGGGCACAGATACGCAGTATTTT
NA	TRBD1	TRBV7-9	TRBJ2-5	CASSGRDRGTETQYF	TGTGCCAGCAGTGGTAGGGACAGGGGGACGGAGACCCAGTACTTC
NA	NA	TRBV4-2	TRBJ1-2	CASSQAGGRDIYGYTF	TGTGCCAGCAGCCAAGCCGGGGGCAGGGATATATATGGCTACACCTTC
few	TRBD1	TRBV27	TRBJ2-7	CASRWDRGYEQYF	TGTGCCTCCCGATGGGACAGGGGTTACGAGCAGTACTTC
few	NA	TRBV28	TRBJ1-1	CASSLGRWDTEAFF	TGTGCCAGCAGTTTGGGTCGGTGGGACACTGAAGCTTTCTTT
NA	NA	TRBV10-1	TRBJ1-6	CASSDPGGITDNSPLHF	TGCGCCAGCAGTGACCCGGGGGGGATTACTGATAATTCACCCCTCCACTTT
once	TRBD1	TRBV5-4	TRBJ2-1	CASSLLGGPNNEQFF	TGTGCCAGCAGCTTGCTAGGGGGCCCAAACAATGAGCAGTTCTTC
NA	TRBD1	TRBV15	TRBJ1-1	CATSRPDRGGNEAFF	TGTGCCACCAGCAGACCTGACAGGGGGGGAAATGAAGCTTTCTTT
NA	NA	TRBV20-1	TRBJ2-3	CSPHLSTQYF	TGCAGTCCACATTTAAGTACGCAGTATTTT
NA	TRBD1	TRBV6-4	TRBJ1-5	CASSPKTGIGDQPQHF	TGTGCCAGCAGTCCCAAGACAGGGATTGGGGATCAGCCCCAGCATTTT